What follows is one TCR beta chain and its context. Its antigen is not known. Noted time point: persistent/refractory GD, antithyroid drugs over 5 years with positive TRAb. Following extraction of RNA from PBMCs, that RNA was used to make the TCR library. Arm-PCR of CDR3 regions and iRepertoire HTBI primers were the basis on which TCR beta libraries were built. MiXCR, applied by TCRdb to the multiplex PCR reads, yields one record per CDR3 protein. The sample includes about 660,000 distinct CDR3 sequences, about 32% of them seen just once. The data were obtained in a study of regulatory T cells in long-lasting Graves disease. Study-level results: Segments TRBV28, TRBJ1-2 and TRBJ2-5 showed preferential usage in persistent disease. Sampling was limited to peripheral blood rather than thyroid tissue. Comparison showed that persistent patients shared more public clonotypes (about 3,000) than new patients (966).

The germline CDR1 and CDR2 sequences are SGHRS and YFSETQ. Trimming at V came to 4 bases and at J to 5 bases, leaving 14 bases not matched to a gene. The length of the CDR3 is 16 residues. The source material was peripheral blood mononuclear cells (PBMCs), sampled when the disease was refractory, from a patient treated with antithyroid drugs. This chain uses TRBV5-1 with TRBJ1-1; 7 bases are a match to TRBD1. This sequence was found in a female donor with Graves disease. The CDR3: CASSPHILQGRTEAFF. In DNA form, the CDR3 reads TGCGCCAGCAGCCCACACATCCTACAGGGGCGGACTGAAGCTTTCTTT.